Below, 19 T cell receptor beta chains from the same sample are listed, as sequenced in a study of blood T cell repertoires in COVID-19. Profiling relied on immunoSEQ multiplex PCR, and the TCRdb table lists in-frame clones only, not all of them. Among about 66,000 clones, nearly 90% were seen once, and the ten largest hold less than 1.5%. The sequencing sample was made of peripheral blood. Receptor source: a man aged 55 to 70 with acute or convalescent COVID-19.

V and J are TRBV10-3 and TRBJ1-1; D ambiguous. Germline assignment: CDR1 ENHRY and CDR2 SYGVKD. V was clipped by 2 bases and J by 7 bases, with 5 bases between them. The CDR3 extends over 11 amino acids. The CDR3 region is CAISEGSEAFF. CDR3 DNA sequence: TGTGCCATCAGTGAGGGCAGTGAAGCTTTCTTT.

The chain recombines TRBV7-3 with TRBJ2-1, with a possible D match to TRBD2 (6 bases). In germline, CDR1 is SGHTA, CDR2 FQGTGA. The CDR3 is 17 residues long. The V end was cut by 1 base, the J end by 7 bases, with 20 bases between. As DNA, the CDR3 is TGTGCCAGCAGCTTAAGTTCAATCGGGGGATCCCTTAATGAGCAGTTCTTC. This codes for CASSLSSIGGSLNEQFF. Full variable domain (missing parts from reference TRBV7-3 and TRBJ2-1): GAGVSQTPSNKVTEKGKYVELRCDPISGHTALYWYRQSLGQGPEFLIYFQGTGAADDSGLPNDRFFAVRPEGSVSTLKIQRTERGDSAVYLCASSLSSIGGSLNEQFFGPGTRLTVL.

This rearrangement joins TRBV2 to TRBJ1-2; no clear D. From germline, CDR1 is SNHLY and CDR2 FYNNEI. CDR3 size: 13 residues. V lost 7 bases, J lost 2 bases, and 11 bases lay in between. CDR3 amino acids: CASTGGRNYGYTF. DNA for the CDR3: TGTGCCAGCACGGGAGGGCGGAACTATGGCTACACCTTC.

This sequence joins TRBV5-6 and TRBJ2-7; D unclear. Germline V lookup: CDR1 SGHDT, CDR2 YYEEEE. The CDR3 consists of 13 residues. V shed 2 bases and J shed 5 bases, with 11 bases lying between them. The chain's CDR3 is CASSFQAWDEQYF. The CDR3 DNA is TGTGCCAGCAGCTTCCAGGCTTGGGACGAGCAGTACTTC.

This chain links TRBV27 with TRBJ1-2; tentatively, D is TRBD1 (5 bases). With 6 bases removed from V and 7 bases from J, the gap between germline ends came to 21 bases. CDR1 and CDR2 (germline): MNHEY, SMNVEV (reference sequence). The CDR3 spans 15 residues. The CDR3 is CASSQYDTGLRGYTF. The CDR3 DNA reads as TGTGCCAGCAGCCAATACGACACAGGTTTACGTGGCTACACCTTC.

This clone has a single count. V gene TRBV10-3 combines with J gene TRBJ2-5; TRBD2 matches at 13 bases. This CDR3 has 16 residues. Trimming cost V 2 bases and J 4 bases; bases outside gene matches: 4. Germline CDR1 reads ENHRY; CDR2 reads SYGVKD. CDR3 in amino acids: CAISEGLAGAGETQYF. The CDR3 DNA reads as TGTGCCATCAGTGAGGGACTAGCGGGGGCGGGAGAGACCCAGTACTTC.

The chain recombines TRBV19 with TRBJ1-3, with no clear D. Germline-derived CDR1 and CDR2 are LNHDA and SQIVND (reference sequence). The CDR3 runs to 16 residues. Deletions cut 6 bases from V and 5 bases from J, with 20 bases between. The CDR3 sequence is CASSILGSTGRNTIYF. In DNA, the CDR3 is TGTGCCAGTAGCATTTTAGGGAGCACCGGACGAAACACCATATATTTT. Full variable domain (outside the CDR3, taken from reference TRBV19 and TRBJ1-3): DGGITQSPKYLFRKEGQNVTLSCEQNLNHDAMYWYRQDPGQGLRLIYYSQIVNDFQKGDIAEGYSVSREKKESFPLTVTSAQKNPTAFYLCASSILGSTGRNTIYFGEGSWLTVV.

This clone was detected only once. The genes are TRBV5-1 and TRBJ1-4, with D hard to call. This CDR3 spans 14 amino acids. Germline assignment: CDR1 SGHRS and CDR2 YFSETQ. V lost 0 bases to trimming and J lost 3 bases, with 6 bases between them. The CDR3 is CASSLDRPNEKLFF. The CDR3, as DNA: TGCGCCAGCAGCTTGGACAGACCTAATGAAAAACTGTTTTTT. Drawing the rest from reference TRBV5-1 and TRBJ1-4, the complete variable domain is KAGVTQTPRYLIKTRGQQVTLSCSPISGHRSVSWYQQTPGQGLQFLFEYFSETQRNKGNFPGRFSGRQFSNSRSEMNVSTLELGDSALYLCASSLDRPNEKLFFGSGTQLSVL.

In the case of this clone: One end of the junction does not line up with germline, which may come from a read error. The rearrangement joins TRBV18 to TRBJ2-7, with a tentative D call TRBD1 (6 bases). The CDR3 extends over 15 amino acids. Germline V gene data show CDR1 as KGHSH and CDR2 as LQKENI. The CDR3 protein is CASSPRQVSSYEQYF. CDR3 coding DNA: TGTGCCAGCTCCCCACGACAGGTCAGCTCCTACGAGCAGTACTTC.

This clone showed up just once. The rearrangement links TRBV19 to TRBJ1-1; D possibly corresponds to TRBD1 (5 bases). This CDR3 has 16 amino acids. The germline V and J ends were trimmed by 4 bases and 4 bases, with 19 bases remaining between them. Germline CDR1 is LNHDA and CDR2 is SQIVND (reference sequence). CDR3 loop: CASSRLTVTDATEAFF. The CDR3, as DNA: TGTGCCAGTAGTAGATTGACAGTTACGGATGCCACTGAAGCTTTCTTT.

Worth noting for this clone: The same CDR3 arises from other DNA sequences in this sample as well. The chain combines TRBV19 with TRBJ1-3, with a tentative D call TRBD1 (5 bases). The V gene's germline CDR1 is LNHDA and CDR2 SQIVND (reference sequence). The CDR3 is 15 residues long. V was trimmed by 6 bases and J by 0 bases, leaving 12 bases between them. CDR3 protein: CASRRQFFSGNTIYF. CDR3 in DNA: TGTGCCAGTAGGAGACAGTTCTTCTCTGGAAACACCATATATTTT.

The J gene is TRBJ2-7, the V gene TRBV6-1; 8 nucleotides match TRBD1. Germline V gives CDR1 MNHNS, CDR2 SASEGT. V gave up 3 bases and J gave up 5 bases; unmatched junction bases: 18. The CDR3 contains 18 residues. The CDR3 region is CASSDVPPTGARWNEQYF. The CDR3 DNA reads as TGTGCCAGCAGTGATGTCCCCCCGACAGGGGCCCGCTGGAACGAGCAGTACTTC.

This rearrangement joins TRBV6-5 to TRBJ1-5; D remains ambiguous. This CDR3 comprises 13 residues. V gave up 7 bases and J gave up 2 bases, with 9 bases separating them. Germline values: CDR1 MNHEY, CDR2 SVGAGI. CDR3 bases: TGTGCCAGCAAGCTAACAGGCAATCAGCCCCAGCATTTT. Translating it yields CASKLTGNQPQHF.

J is TRBJ1-1 and V is TRBV5-1; TRBD1 agrees at 9 bases. The V segment lost 3 bases and the J segment 11 bases; nucleotides outside the gene matches: 11. Looked up from germline, CDR1 is SGHRS and CDR2 is YFSETQ. This CDR3 is built from 14 residues. In DNA form, the CDR3 reads TGCGCCAGCAGCTCCGGGGTAGGGACAGGGTATGCTTTCTTT. Amino acids: CASSSGVGTGYAFF.

CDR3 region: CASSHRQGCQRGNSPLHF. DNA for the CDR3: TGTGCCAGCAGCCATAGACAGGGGTGCCAGCGGGGCAATTCACCCCTCCACTTT. The chain combines TRBV21-1 with TRBJ1-6; the D call TRBD1 from the table was never checked on the DNA. TRBV21-1 constitutes a pseudogene. The CDR3 is made up of 18 amino acids.

The chain is built from TRBV13 and TRBJ2-3, with 7 positions matching TRBD2. From germline, CDR1 is PRHDT and CDR2 FYEKMQ (reference sequence). This CDR3 comprises 15 residues. J was trimmed by 1 base and V by 5 bases; bases with no gene match: 6. CDR3 in DNA: TGTGCCAGCAGCCTGGGGGGGAGTCGCACAGATACGCAGTATTTT. Encoded protein: CASSLGGSRTDTQYF. Based on the CDR3 plus reference TRBV13 and TRBJ2-3, the full variable domain is AAGVIQSPRHLIKEKRETATLKCYPIPRHDTVYWYQQGPGQDPQFLISFYEKMQSDKGSIPDRFSAQQFSDYHSELNMSSLELGDSALYFCASSLGGSRTDTQYFGPGTRLTVL.

This clone has more than one count but fewer than ten. The V and J genes are TRBV5-1 and TRBJ2-7; 8 nucleotides match TRBD1. The length of the CDR3 is 16 residues. Trimming removed 4 bases from V and 6 bases from J; junction bases left unmatched: 15. CDR1 is SGHRS, CDR2 YFSETQ, per germline. For the CDR3, the DNA is TGCGCCAGCAGCGTGGGGATAGACAGGGGCTCTAGCGAGCAGTACTTC. It specifies CASSVGIDRGSSEQYF.

The chain is built from TRBV3-1 (or the pseudogene TRBV3-2) and TRBJ2-3; TRBD2 aligns across 7 bases. This CDR3 region has 14 residues. From germline, CDR1 is LGHDT and CDR2 YNNKEL (reference sequence). The V gene end was trimmed by 4 bases and the J gene end by 4 bases; junction bases not matched to a gene: 5. The CDR3 region has the DNA TGTGCCAGCAGCCCCCTGAGCGGGGCAGATACGCAGTATTTT. As protein: CASSPLSGADTQYF.

This chain's CDR3 is CASSPTRGYPSGANVLTF. The CDR3 coding sequence is TGTGCCAGCAGCCCTACACGAGGGTACCCCTCTGGGGCCAACGTCCTGACTTTC. J is TRBJ2-6 and V is TRBV5-4, with D possibly matching TRBD2 (5 bases). Germline V gene lookup returns CDR1 SGHNT and CDR2 YYREEE (reference sequence). Trimming shortened V by 4 bases and J by 0 bases, and 17 bases separated the two germline ends. This CDR3 is 18 amino acids long.